This T cell receptor beta chain emerged from a study of cytomegalovirus exposure and HLA in healthy donors. This PCR relied on a set of 60 Vbeta primers and 13 Jbeta primers. Clones were read by immunoSEQ multiplex PCR, and TCRdb kept only the in-frame ones, dropping some. The sample lists 95,000 to 150,000 clones; around two thirds were seen once. CDR1 and CDR2 from the germline V gene are LGHNA and YSLEER. Unmatched junction bases numbered 10, after V lost 1 base and J lost 3 bases. The CDR3 is 17 amino acids. This clonotype was obtained from a woman in her thirties or forties in good health and CMV-seropositive. J is TRBJ1-2 and V is TRBV4-3, with 8 nucleotides matching TRBD1. Sequencing input: PBMCs. The CDR3 DNA is TGCGCCAGCAGCCAAGCGATTGGACAGGGAATCCACTATGGCTACACCTTC. Translating gives CASSQAIGQGIHYGYTF.